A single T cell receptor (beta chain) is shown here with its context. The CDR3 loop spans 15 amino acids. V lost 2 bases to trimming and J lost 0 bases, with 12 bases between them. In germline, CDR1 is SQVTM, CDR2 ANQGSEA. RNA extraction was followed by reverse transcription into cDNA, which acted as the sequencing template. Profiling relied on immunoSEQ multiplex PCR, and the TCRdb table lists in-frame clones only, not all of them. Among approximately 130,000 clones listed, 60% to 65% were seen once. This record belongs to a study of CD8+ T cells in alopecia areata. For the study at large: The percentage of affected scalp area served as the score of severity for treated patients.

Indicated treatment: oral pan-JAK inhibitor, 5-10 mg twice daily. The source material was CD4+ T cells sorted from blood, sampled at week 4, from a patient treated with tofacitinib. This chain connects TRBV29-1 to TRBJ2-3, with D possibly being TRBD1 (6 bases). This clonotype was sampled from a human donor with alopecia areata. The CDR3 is CSVEKGVISTDTQYF. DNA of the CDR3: TGCAGCGTTGAAAAGGGGGTTATTAGCACAGATACGCAGTATTTT.